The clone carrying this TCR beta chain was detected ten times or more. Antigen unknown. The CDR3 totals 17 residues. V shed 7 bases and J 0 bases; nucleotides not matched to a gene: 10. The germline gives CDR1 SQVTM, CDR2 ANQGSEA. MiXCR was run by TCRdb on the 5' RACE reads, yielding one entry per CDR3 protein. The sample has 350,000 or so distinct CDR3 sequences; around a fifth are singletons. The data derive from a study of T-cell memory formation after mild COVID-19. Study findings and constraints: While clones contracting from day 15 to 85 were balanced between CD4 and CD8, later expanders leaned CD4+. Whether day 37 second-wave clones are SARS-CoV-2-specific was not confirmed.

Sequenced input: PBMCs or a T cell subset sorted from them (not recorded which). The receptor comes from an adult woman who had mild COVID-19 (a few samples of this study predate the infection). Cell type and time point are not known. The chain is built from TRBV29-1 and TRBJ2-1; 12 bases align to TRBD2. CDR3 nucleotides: TGCAGCGCTGAGGGGCTAGCGGGAGGGAGCTCCTACAATGAGCAGTTCTTC. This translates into CSAEGLAGGSSYNEQFF.